This TCR beta chain emerged from a study of T cells of healthy individuals. The CDR3 covers 16 residues. Trimming took 3 bases from V and 7 from J, leaving 18 bases between them. Germline lookup yields CDR1 MDHEN and CDR2 SYDVKM. This clonotype was picked up many times. MiXCR, applied by TCRdb to the 5' RACE reads, yields one record per CDR3 protein. The data hold around 83,000 distinct CDR3 sequences, with around 5.1% observed a single time. The receptor's source is a female donor in good health. This chain connects TRBV28 to TRBJ1-4; D is perhaps TRBD1 (5 bases). The CDR3 protein is CASSFQETVNSEKLFF. Here the CDR3 DNA reads TGTGCCAGCAGTTTTCAAGAGACAGTCAACAGTGAAAAACTGTTTTTT.